Sequencing of this TCR beta chain was carried out in a study of CD8 T cells in ankylosing spondylitis. Broader study findings: Apparently characteristic of ankylosing spondylitis blood was a TCR beta motif (under ten highly homologous variants). Matched ankylosing spondylitis synovial fluid reportedly contained a significantly enriched population of disease-linked clones. Some motif variants had been reported before (in reactive arthritis synovial fluid and blood). Within peripheral blood, clones linked to disease were CD8+ and relatively rare.

In the case of this clonotype: Antigen specificity is unknown.

V was cut by 0 bases and J by 6 bases, with 21 bases left in between. Looked up from germline, CDR1 is MGHRA and CDR2 is YSYEKL. This CDR3 is built from 17 residues. Making the TCR beta libraries involved quantitative 5'-RACE with molecular barcodes. From the 5' RACE reads, TCRdb called clonotypes with MiXCR, one entry per CDR3 protein. The sample carries about 210,000 distinct CDR3 sequences, 7.3% recorded once. The V gene is TRBV4-1, the J gene TRBJ2-7; D gene uncertain. The sample comprised blood, either unsorted or a sorted T cell fraction (not recorded which). The origin of this receptor is a male donor with ankylosing spondylitis. CDR3 protein: CASSQDSAPYPSTEQYF. Written as DNA, the CDR3 is TGCGCCAGCAGCCAAGATTCGGCACCGTATCCATCTACCGAGCAGTACTTC.